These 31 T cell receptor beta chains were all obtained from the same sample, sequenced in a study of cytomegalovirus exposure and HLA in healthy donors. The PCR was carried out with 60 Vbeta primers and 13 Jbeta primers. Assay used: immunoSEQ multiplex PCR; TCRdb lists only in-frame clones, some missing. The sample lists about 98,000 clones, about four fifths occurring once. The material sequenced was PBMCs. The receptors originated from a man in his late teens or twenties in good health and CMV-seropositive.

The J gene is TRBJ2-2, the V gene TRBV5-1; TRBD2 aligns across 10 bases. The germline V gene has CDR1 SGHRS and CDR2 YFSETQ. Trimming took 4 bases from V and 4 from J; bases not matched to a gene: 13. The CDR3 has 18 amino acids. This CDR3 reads CASSTLWSGGAITGELFF. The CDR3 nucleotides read TGCGCCAGCAGCACTCTTTGGAGCGGGGGGGCAATCACCGGGGAGCTGTTTTTT.

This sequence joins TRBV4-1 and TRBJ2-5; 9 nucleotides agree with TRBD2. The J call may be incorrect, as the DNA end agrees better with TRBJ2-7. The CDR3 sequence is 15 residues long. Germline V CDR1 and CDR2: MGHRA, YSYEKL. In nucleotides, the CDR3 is TGCGCCAGCAGCCAAGTAAGCGGGAGGACCTACGAGCAGTACTTC. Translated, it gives CASSQVSGRTYEQYF.

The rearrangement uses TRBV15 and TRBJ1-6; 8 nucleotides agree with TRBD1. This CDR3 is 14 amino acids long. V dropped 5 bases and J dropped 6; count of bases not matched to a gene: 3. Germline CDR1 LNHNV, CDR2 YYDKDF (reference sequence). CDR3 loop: CATSGTGGNSPLHF. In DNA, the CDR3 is TGTGCCACCAGCGGTACAGGGGGTAATTCACCCCTCCACTTT.

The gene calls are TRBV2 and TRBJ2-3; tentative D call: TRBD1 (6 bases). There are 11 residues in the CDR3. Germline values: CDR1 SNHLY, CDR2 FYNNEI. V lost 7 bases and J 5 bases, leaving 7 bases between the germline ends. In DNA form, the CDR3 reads TGTGCCAGCAAACAGGGAGATACGCAGTATTTT. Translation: CASKQGDTQYF.

CDR3 DNA sequence: TGTGCCAGCAGTCTGGGACAGGGAGGGGCTGAAGCTTTCTTT. This gives the protein CASSLGQGGAEAFF. This chain connects TRBV27 to TRBJ1-1, with 9 bases matching TRBD1. CDR3 length equals 14 residues. V was pared by 5 bases and J by 6 bases, with 7 bases of the junction left unmatched. Germline loops: CDR1 MNHEY, CDR2 SMNVEV (reference sequence).

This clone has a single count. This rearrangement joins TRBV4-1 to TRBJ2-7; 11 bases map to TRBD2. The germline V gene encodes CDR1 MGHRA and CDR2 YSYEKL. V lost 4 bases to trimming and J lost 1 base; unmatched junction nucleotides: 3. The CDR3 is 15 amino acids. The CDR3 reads CASSLRTSGSYEQYF. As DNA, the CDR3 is TGCGCCAGCAGCCTCCGGACTAGCGGGTCCTACGAGCAGTACTTC.

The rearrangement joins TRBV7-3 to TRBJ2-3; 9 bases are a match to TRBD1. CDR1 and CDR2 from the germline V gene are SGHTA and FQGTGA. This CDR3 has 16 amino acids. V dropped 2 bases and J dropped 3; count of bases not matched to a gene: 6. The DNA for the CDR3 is TGTGCCAGCAGCTTAGCAGGGACAGGGAGGACAGATACGCAGTATTTT. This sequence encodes CASSLAGTGRTDTQYF.

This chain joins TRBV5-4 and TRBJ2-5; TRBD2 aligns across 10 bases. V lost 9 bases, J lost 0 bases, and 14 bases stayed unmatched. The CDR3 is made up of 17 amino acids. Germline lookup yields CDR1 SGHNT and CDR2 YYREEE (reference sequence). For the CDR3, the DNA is TGTGCCACCGCCGTTTCAGCGGGGGGGCCTAACCAAGAGACCCAGTACTTC. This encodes CATAVSAGGPNQETQYF.

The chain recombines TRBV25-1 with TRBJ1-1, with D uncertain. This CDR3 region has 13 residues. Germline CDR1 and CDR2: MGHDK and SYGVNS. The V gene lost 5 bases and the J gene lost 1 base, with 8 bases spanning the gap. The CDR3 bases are TGTGCCAGCAGTTTCAGACAGAACACTGAAGCTTTCTTT. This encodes CASSFRQNTEAFF.

CDR3 protein: CASSLVGGGVNTGELFF. DNA of the CDR3: TGTGCCAGCAGCTTAGTTGGGGGCGGAGTGAACACCGGGGAGCTGTTTTTT. The rearrangement joins TRBV7-7 to TRBJ2-2, with TRBD1 as a possible D gene (6 bases). The germline V gene encodes CDR1 SSHAT and CDR2 FNYEAQ (reference sequence). V shed 1 base and J shed 1 base, with 13 bases lying between them. This CDR3 has 17 amino acids.

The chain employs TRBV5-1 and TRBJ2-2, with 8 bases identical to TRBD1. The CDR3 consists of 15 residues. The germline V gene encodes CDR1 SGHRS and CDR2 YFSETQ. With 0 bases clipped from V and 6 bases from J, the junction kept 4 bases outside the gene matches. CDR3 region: CASSLGQGPPGELFF. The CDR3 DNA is TGCGCCAGCAGCTTGGGACAGGGGCCCCCCGGGGAGCTGTTTTTT.

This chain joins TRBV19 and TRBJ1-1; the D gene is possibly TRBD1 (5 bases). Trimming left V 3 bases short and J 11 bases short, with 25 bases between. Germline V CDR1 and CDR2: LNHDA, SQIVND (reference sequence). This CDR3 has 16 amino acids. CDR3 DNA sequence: TGTGCCAGTAGTATGAGGTCGAGGTCAGGGCCCGTGGAGGCTTTCTTT. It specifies CASSMRSRSGPVEAFF.

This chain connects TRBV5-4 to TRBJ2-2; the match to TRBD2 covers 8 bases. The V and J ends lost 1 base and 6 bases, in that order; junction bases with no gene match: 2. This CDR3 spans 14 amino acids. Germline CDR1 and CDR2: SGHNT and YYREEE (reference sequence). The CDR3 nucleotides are TGTGCCAGCAGCTTGCGGGGGGGCTCCGGGGAGCTGTTTTTT. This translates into CASSLRGGSGELFF.

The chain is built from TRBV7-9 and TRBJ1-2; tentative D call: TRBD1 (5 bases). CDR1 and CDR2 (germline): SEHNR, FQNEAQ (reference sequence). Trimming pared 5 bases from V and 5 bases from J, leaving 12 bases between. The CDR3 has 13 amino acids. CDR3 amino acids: CASSPMGGYGYTF. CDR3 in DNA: TGTGCCAGCAGCCCGATGGGGGGGTATGGCTACACCTTC.

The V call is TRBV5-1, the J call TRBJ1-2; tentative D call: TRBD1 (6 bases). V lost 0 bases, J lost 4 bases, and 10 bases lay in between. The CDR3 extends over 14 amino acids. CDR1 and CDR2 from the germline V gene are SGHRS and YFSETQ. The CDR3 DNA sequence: TGCGCCAGCAGCTTGGCGACAGGAACCTATGGCTACACCTTC. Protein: CASSLATGTYGYTF.

This chain's CDR3 is CASSPYPRGKTGELFF. In DNA, the CDR3 is TGTGCCAGCAGCCCCTACCCCAGGGGGAAGACCGGGGAGCTGTTTTTT. The chain employs TRBV7-6 and TRBJ2-2, with TRBD1 identical over 7 bases. The CDR3 covers 16 residues. The J segment lost 5 bases and the V segment lost 5 bases, leaving 11 bases of the junction unmatched. Germline loops: CDR1 SGHVS, CDR2 FNYEAQ.

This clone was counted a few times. CDR3: CASSLVTGRAEAFF. CDR3 bases: TGTGCCAGCAGCTTAGTCACAGGGCGGGCTGAAGCTTTCTTT. The chain couples TRBV7-8 to TRBJ1-1; D is possibly TRBD1 (6 bases). CDR1 and CDR2 (germline): SGHVS, FQNEAQ. Trimming stripped 1 base from V and 6 bases from J, with 12 bases between. CDR3 length equals 14 residues. Complete variable domain (other parts from reference TRBV7-8 and TRBJ1-1): GAGVSQSPRYKVAKRGQDVALRCDPISGHVSLFWYQQALGQGPEFLTYFQNEAQLDKSGLPSDRFFAERPEGSVSTLKIQRTQQEDSAVYLCASSLVTGRAEAFFGQGTRLTVV.

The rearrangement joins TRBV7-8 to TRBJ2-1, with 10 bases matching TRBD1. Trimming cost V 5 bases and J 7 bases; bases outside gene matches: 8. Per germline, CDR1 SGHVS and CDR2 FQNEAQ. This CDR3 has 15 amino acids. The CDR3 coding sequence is TGTGCCAGCAGCATCCGGGACAGGGGATTGAATGAGCAGTTCTTC. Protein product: CASSIRDRGLNEQFF.

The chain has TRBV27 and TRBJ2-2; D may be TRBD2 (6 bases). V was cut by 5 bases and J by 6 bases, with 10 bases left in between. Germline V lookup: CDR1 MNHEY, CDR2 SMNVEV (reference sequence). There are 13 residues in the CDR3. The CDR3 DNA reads TGTGCCAGCAGTCCCACGGGGGCCGGGGAGCTGTTTTTT. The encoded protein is CASSPTGAGELFF.

CDR3 DNA sequence: TGTGCCACCAGCAGCGGGACAGAAGCTTTCTTT. Protein: CATSSGTEAFF. The genes are TRBV15 and TRBJ1-1; D perhaps matches TRBD1 (6 bases). The CDR3 has 11 amino acids. In germline, CDR1 is LNHNV, CDR2 YYDKDF (reference sequence). The germline V and J ends were trimmed by 3 bases and 8 bases, with 7 bases remaining between them. The variable domain in full, with the rest retrieved from reference TRBV15 and TRBJ1-1, is DAMVIQNPRYQVTQFGKPVTLSCSQTLNHNVMYWYQQKSSQAPKLLFHYYDKDFNNEADTPDNFQSRRPNTSFCFLDIRSPGLGDTAMYLCATSSGTEAFFGQGTRLTVV.

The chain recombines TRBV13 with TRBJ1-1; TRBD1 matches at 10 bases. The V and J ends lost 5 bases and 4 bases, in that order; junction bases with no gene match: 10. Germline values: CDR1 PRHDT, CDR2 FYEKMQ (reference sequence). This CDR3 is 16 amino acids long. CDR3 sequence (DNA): TGTGCCAGCAGCCCCGGGACAGGGGCTTTGGGCACTGAAGCTTTCTTT. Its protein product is CASSPGTGALGTEAFF.

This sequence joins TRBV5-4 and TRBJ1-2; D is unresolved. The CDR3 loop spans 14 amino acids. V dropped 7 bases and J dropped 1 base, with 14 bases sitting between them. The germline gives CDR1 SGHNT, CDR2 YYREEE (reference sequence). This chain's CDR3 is CASYPYGSNYGYTF. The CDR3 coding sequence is TGTGCCAGCTACCCCTACGGGAGTAACTATGGCTACACCTTC.

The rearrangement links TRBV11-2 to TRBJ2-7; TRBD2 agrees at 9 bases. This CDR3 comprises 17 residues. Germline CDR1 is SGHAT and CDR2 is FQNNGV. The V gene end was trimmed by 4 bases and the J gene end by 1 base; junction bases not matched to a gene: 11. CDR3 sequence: CASSWIARGGQSYEQYF. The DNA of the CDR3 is TGTGCCAGCAGCTGGATAGCGCGGGGGGGCCAATCCTACGAGCAGTACTTC.

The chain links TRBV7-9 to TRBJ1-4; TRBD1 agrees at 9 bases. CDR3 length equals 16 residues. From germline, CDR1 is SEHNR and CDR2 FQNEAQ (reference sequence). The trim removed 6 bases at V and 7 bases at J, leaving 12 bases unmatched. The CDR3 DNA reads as TGTGCCAGCAGTCCTCGGACAGGGGCTCGGGGTGAAAAACTGTTTTTT. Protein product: CASSPRTGARGEKLFF.

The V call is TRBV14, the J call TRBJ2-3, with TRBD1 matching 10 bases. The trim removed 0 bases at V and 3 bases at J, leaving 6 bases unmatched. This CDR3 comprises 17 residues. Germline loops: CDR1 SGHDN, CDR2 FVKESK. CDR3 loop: CASSQDSRTGGTDTQYF. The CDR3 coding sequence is TGTGCCAGCAGCCAAGATTCCAGGACAGGGGGAACAGATACGCAGTATTTT. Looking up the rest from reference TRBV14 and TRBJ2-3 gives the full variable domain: EAGVTQFPSHSVIEKGQTVTLRCDPISGHDNLYWYRRVMGKEIKFLLHFVKESKQDESGMPNNRFLAERTGGTYSTLKVQPAELEDSGVYFCASSQDSRTGGTDTQYFGPGTRLTVL.

The CDR3 nucleotides are TGTGCCAGCAGCCTAGTGGCAACAGGGGGTGCCCGTGGCGAGCAGTACTTC. This codes for CASSLVATGGARGEQYF. The V gene is TRBV27, the J gene TRBJ2-7; 8 positions match TRBD1. With 6 bases clipped from V and 6 bases from J, the junction kept 19 bases outside the gene matches. The CDR3 spans 17 residues. The germline gives CDR1 MNHEY, CDR2 SMNVEV (reference sequence).

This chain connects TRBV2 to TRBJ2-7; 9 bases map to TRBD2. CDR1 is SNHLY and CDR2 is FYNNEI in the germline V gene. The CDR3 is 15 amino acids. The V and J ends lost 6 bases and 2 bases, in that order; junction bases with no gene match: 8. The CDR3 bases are TGTGCCAGCAGCTACCTGACTAGCGGAGCCTACGAGCAGTACTTC. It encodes CASSYLTSGAYEQYF.

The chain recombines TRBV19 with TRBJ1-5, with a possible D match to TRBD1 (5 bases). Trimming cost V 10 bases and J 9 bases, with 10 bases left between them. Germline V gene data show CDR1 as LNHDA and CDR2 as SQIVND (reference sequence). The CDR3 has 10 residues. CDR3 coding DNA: TGTGCCACCGGACACCCGCCCCAGCATTTT. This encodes CATGHPPQHF.

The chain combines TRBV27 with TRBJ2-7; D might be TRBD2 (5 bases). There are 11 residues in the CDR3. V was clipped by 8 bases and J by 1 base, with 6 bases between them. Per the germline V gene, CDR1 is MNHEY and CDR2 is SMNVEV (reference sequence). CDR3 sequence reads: CASGESYEQYF. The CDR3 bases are TGTGCCAGCGGGGAGTCCTACGAGCAGTACTTC.

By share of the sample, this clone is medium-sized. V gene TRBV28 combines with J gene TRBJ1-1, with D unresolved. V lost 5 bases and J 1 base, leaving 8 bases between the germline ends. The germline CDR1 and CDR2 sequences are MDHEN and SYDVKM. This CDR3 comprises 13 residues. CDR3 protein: CASSEVGNTEAFF. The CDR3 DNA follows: TGTGCCAGCAGTGAGGTTGGGAACACTGAAGCTTTCTTT.

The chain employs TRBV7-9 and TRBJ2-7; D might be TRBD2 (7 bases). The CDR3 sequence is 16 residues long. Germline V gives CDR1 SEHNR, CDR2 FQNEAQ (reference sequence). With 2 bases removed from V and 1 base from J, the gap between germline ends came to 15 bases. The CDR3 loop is CASSLIVGGPSYEQYF. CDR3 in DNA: TGTGCCAGCAGCTTAATTGTCGGGGGGCCTTCCTACGAGCAGTACTTC.